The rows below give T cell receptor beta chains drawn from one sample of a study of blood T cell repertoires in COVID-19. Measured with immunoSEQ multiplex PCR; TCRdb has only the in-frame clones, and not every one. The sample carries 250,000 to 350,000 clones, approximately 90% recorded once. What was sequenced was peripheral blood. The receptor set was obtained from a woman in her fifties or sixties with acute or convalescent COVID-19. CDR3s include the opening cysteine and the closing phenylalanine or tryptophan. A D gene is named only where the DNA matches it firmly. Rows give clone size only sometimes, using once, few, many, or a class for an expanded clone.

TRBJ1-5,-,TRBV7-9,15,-,TGTGCCAGCACCAAGGACAGACTTCCGAATCAGCCCCAGCATTTT,CASTKDRLPNQPQHF
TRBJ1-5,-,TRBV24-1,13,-,TGTGCCACCAGTGCCAGTAGCAATCAGCCCCAGCATTTT,CATSASSNQPQHF
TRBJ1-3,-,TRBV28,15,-,TGTGCCAGCAGTTTGTACAGCCGCTCTGGAAACACCATATATTTT,CASSLYSRSGNTIYF
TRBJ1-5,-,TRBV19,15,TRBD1,TGTGCCAGTAGCCAAGGACAGGGCTCTTATGGGCCCCAGCATTTT,CASSQGQGSYGPQHF
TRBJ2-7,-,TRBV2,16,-,TGTGCCAGCAGTGAACCCCCTCAAACAGGCTACTACGAGCAGTACTTC,CASSEPPQTGYYEQYF
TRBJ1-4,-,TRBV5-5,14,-,TGTGCCAGCAGCTTATTTAGAGTAGAGCGAAAACTGTTTTTT,CASSLFRVERKLFF
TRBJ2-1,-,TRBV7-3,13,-,TGTGCCAGCAGCTACTCTTACGACAATGAGCAGTTCTTC,CASSYSYDNEQFF
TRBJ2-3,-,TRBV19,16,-,TGTGCCAGTAGTATCTTGGCGGGTACTAGCACAGATACGCAGTATTTT,CASSILAGTSTDTQYF
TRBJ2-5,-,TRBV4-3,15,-,TGCGCCAGCAGCCAAGTCGATGGGGCGGTTGAGACCCAGTACTTC,CASSQVDGAVETQYF
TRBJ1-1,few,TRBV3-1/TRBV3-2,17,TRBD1,TGTGCCAGCAGCCCCGGACAGGGGGCTACGCCGAACACTGAAGCTTTCTTT,CASSPGQGATPNTEAFF
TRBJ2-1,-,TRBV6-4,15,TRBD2,TGTGCCAGCAGTGACCTAGCGGGAGGGCCCAGGGAGCAGTTCTTC,CASSDLAGGPREQFF
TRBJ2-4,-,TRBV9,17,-,TGTGCCAGCAGCCCAAACTATCCAGGGCCAGTCAGGAACATTCAGTACTTC,CASSPNYPGPVRNIQYF
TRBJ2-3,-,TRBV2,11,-,TGTGCCAGCCGTAACTTAGATACGCAGTATTTT,CASRNLDTQYF
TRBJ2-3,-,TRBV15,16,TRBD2,TGTGCCACCAGCAGATTCGCTAGCGGGGGACTAGATACGCAGTATTTT,CATSRFASGGLDTQYF
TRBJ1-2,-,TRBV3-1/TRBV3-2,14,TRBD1,TGTGCCAGCAGCCCGGGACAGCTTAACTATGGCTACACCTTC,CASSPGQLNYGYTF
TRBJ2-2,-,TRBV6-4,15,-,-,CVPASGGGNTGELFF
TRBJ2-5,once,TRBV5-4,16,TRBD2,TGTGCCAGCAGCTTGGGAAATAGCGGGCCTCAAGAGACCCAGTACTTC,CASSLGNSGPQETQYF
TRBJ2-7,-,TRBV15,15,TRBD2,TGTGCCACCAGCAAGGGACTAGCGGGAGCATACGAGCAGTACTTC,CATSKGLAGAYEQYF
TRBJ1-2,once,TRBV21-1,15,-,TGTGCCAGCAGCTCTCGACAGGGCACTAACTATGGCTACACCTTC,CASSSRQGTNYGYTF
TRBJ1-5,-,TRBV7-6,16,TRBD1,TGTGCCAGCAGCTTCCCCGGACAGGTTTTAAATCAGCCCCAGCATTTT,CASSFPGQVLNQPQHF
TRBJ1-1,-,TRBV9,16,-,TGTGCCAGCAGCGTAGATGGGCGGGGGGCAGGCACTGAAGCTTTCTTT,CASSVDGRGAGTEAFF
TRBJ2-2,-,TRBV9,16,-,TGTGCCAGCAGCCCTCGTTTAGCGGAGGGGTCCGGGGAGCTGTTTTTT,CASSPRLAEGSGELFF
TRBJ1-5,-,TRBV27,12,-,TGTGCCAGCACTTCCGGGGGAGGGATGCTGCATTTT,CASTSGGGMLHF
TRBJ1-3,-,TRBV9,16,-,TGTGCCAGCAGCGGGGGAGGTGCGTTCTCTGGAAACACCATATATTTT,CASSGGGAFSGNTIYF
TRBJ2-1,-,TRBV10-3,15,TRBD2,TGTGCCATCAGAGGCGGGACTAGCGGGATAAATGAGCAGTTCTTC,CAIRGGTSGINEQFF
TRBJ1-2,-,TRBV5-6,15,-,TGTGCCAGCAGCCGCGCGACCCGGGGGGACTATGGCTACACCTTC,CASSRATRGDYGYTF
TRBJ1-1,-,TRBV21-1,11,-,TGTGCCACCGCGACTCGGGGAGAAGCTTTCTTT,CATATRGEAFF
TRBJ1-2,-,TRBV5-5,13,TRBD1,TGTGCCAGCAGCGTAGACAGGGGATGGGGCTACACCTTC,CASSVDRGWGYTF
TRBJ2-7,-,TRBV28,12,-,TGTGCCAGCAGTAGGACAGTTCGCGAGCAGTACTTC,CASSRTVREQYF
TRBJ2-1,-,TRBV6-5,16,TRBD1,TGTGCCAGCAGTTACTGGGGACAGGGGGCATATAATGAGCAGTTCTTC,CASSYWGQGAYNEQFF
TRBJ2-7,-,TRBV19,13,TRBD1,TGTGCCAGCAGTGGGGACAGGGGGAATGAGCAGTACTTC,CASSGDRGNEQYF
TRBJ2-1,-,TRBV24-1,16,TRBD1,TGTGCCACCAGTGATTTCGGTCAGGGGGCATTGAATGAGCAGTTCTTC,CATSDFGQGALNEQFF
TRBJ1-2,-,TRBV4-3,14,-,TGCGCCAGCAGCCAAGATGGGGGGTCCTATGGCTACACCTTC,CASSQDGGSYGYTF
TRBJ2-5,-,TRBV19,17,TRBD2,TGTGCCAGTAGTATCGGGTACTGGCGGGAGGTGGGGGAGACCCAGTACTTC,CASSIGYWREVGETQYF
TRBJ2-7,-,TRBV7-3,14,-,TGTGCCAGCAGCCACCAGGGCCCCTCCTACGAGCAGTACTTC,CASSHQGPSYEQYF
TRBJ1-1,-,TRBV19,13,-,TGTGCCAGTAGTGTGACAGGCGGGCGTGAAGCTTTCTTT,CASSVTGGREAFF
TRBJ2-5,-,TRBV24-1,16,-,TGTGCCACCAGTGAACCCACAGGGTCGTACCAAGAGACCCAGTACTTC,CATSEPTGSYQETQYF
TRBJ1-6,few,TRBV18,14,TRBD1,TGTGCCAGCTCACCGACAGGGGTCTCTTCACCCCTCCACTTT,CASSPTGVSSPLHF
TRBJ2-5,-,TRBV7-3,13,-,TGTGCCAGCAGCTTAGAGGGATTAGAGACCCAGTACTTC,CASSLEGLETQYF
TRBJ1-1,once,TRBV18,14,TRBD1,TGTGCCAGCTCACCGACAGGGGGCAACACTGAAGCTTTCTTT,CASSPTGGNTEAFF
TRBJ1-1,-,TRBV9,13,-,TGTGCCAGCAGCGCACAGGGGAACACTGAAGCTTTCTTT,CASSAQGNTEAFF
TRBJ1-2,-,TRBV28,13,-,TGTGCCAGCAGTTTATCGGGGGGGTTTGGCTACACCTTC,CASSLSGGFGYTF
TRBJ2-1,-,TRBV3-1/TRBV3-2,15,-,TGTGCCAGCAGCCAAGAAGGGGCTTCGTACAATGAGCAGTTCTTC,CASSQEGASYNEQFF
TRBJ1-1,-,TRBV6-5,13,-,TGTGCCAGCAGTAGACAGATGAACACTGAAGCTTTCTTT,CASSRQMNTEAFF
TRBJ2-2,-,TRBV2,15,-,TGTGCCAGCAGTGAACGGGAAAGGAACACCGGGGAGCTGTTTTTT,CASSERERNTGELFF
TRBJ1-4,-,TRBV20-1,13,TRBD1,TGCAGTGCTAGTCGGACAGGGGTCGAAAAACTGTTTTTT,CSASRTGVEKLFF
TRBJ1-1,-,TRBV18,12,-,TGTGCCAGCTCACCGGCGGTGGCTGAAGCTTTCTTT,CASSPAVAEAFF
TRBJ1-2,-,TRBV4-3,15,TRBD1,TGCGCCAGCAGCCTCAATCCGGGACAGGGGGCTGGCTACACCTTC,CASSLNPGQGAGYTF
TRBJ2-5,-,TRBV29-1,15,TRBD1,TGCAGCGTTGAAGATCGGCAGGGGGCCGGAGAGACCCAGTACTTC,CSVEDRQGAGETQYF
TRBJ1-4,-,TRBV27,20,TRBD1,TGTGCCAGCAGTTTATTGGGACAGGGGGTGGGATTTGCAACTAATGAAAAACTGTTTTTT,CASSLLGQGVGFATNEKLFF